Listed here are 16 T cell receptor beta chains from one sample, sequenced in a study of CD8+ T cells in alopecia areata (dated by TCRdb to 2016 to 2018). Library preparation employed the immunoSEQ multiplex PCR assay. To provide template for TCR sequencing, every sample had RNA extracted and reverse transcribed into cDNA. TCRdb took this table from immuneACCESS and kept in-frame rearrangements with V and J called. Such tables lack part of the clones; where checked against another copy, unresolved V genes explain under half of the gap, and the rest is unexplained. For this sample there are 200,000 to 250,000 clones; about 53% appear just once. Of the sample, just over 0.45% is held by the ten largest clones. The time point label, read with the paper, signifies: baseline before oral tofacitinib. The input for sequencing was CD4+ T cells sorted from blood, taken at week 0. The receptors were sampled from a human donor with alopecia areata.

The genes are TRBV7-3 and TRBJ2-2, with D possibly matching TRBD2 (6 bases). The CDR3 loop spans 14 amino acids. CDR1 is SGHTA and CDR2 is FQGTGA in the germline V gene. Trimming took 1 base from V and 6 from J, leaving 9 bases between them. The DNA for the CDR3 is TGTGCCAGCAGCTTAATCGGGGGAGCCGGGGAGCTGTTTTTT. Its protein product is CASSLIGGAGELFF.

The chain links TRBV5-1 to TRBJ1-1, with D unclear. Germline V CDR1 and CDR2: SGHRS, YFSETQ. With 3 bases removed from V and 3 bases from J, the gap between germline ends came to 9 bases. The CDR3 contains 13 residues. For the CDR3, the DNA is TGCGCCAGCAGCTCCCGAAAGGACACTGAAGCTTTCTTT. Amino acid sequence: CASSSRKDTEAFF.

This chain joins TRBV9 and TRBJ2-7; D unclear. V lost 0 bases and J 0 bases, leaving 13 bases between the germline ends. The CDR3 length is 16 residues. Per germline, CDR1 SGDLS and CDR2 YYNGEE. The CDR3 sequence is CASSVASTALSYEQYF. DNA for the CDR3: TGTGCCAGCAGCGTAGCTTCTACAGCTCTCTCCTACGAGCAGTACTTC.

The CDR3 spells CASSQGPQETQYF. CDR3 sequence (DNA): TGTGCCAGCAGCCAGGGACCTCAAGAGACCCAGTACTTC. V and J are TRBV14 and TRBJ2-5; the D call may be TRBD1 or TRBD2 (5 bases each). With 3 bases removed from V and 2 bases from J, the gap between germline ends came to 7 bases. The CDR3 spans 13 residues. CDR1 and CDR2 from the germline V gene are SGHDN and FVKESK.

DNA for the CDR3: TGTGCCAGCAGGACCCTTAGTGGGAGCAATCAGCCCCAGCATTTT. As protein: CASRTLSGSNQPQHF. The V and J genes are TRBV6-6 and TRBJ1-5; D gene uncertain. The CDR3 is 15 residues long. CDR1 MNHNY and CDR2 SVGAGI come from the germline V gene (reference sequence). V shed 6 bases and J shed 1 base, with 13 bases lying between them.

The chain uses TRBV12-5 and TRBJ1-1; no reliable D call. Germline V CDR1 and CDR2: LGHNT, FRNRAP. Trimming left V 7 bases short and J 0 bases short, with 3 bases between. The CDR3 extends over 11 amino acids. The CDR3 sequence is CASEMNTEAFF. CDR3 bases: TGTGCTAGTGAGATGAACACTGAAGCTTTCTTT. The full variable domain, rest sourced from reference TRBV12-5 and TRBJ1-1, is DARVTQTPRHKVTEMGQEVTMRCQPILGHNTVFWYRQTMMQGLELLAYFRNRAPLDDSGMPKDRFSAEMPDATLATLKIQPSEPRDSAVYFCASEMNTEAFFGQGTRLTVV.

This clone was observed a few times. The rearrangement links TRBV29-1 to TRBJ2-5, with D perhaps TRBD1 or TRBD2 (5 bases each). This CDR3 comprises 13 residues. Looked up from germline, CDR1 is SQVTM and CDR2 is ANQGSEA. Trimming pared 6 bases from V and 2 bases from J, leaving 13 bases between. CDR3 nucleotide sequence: TGCAGCGTCGATCCGGGACCGCAAGAGACCCAGTACTTC. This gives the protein CSVDPGPQETQYF.

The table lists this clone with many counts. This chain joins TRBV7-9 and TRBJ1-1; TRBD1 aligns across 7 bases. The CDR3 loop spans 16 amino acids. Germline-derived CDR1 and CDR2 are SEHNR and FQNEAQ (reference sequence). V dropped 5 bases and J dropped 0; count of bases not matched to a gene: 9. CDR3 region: CASSPGVQGLNTEAFF. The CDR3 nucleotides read TGTGCCAGCAGCCCTGGGGTACAGGGGTTGAACACTGAAGCTTTCTTT.

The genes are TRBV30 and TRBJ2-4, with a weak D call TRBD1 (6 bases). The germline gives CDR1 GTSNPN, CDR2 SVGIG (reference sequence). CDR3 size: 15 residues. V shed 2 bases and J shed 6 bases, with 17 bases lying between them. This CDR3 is CAWSRVPGTSNIQYF. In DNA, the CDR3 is TGTGCCTGGAGTCGGGTGCCCGGGACATCAAACATTCAGTACTTC. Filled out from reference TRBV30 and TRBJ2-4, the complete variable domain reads SQTIHQWPATLVQPVGSPLSLECTVEGTSNPNLYWYRQAAGRGLQLLFYSVGIGQISSEVPQNLSASRPQDRQFILSSKKLLLSDSGFYLCAWSRVPGTSNIQYFGAGTRLSVL.

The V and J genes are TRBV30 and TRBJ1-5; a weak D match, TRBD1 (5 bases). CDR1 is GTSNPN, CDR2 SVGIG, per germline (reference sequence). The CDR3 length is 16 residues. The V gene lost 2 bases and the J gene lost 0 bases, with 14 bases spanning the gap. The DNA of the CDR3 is TGTGCCTGGAGTAGGGGCAGCGGGGCTAGCAATCAGCCCCAGCATTTT. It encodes CAWSRGSGASNQPQHF.

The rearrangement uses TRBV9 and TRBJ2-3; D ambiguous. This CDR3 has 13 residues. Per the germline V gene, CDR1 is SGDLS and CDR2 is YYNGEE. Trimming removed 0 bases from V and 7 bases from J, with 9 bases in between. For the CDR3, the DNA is TGTGCCAGCAGCGTAGTGTTGGGCTATACGCAGTATTTT. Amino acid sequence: CASSVVLGYTQYF.

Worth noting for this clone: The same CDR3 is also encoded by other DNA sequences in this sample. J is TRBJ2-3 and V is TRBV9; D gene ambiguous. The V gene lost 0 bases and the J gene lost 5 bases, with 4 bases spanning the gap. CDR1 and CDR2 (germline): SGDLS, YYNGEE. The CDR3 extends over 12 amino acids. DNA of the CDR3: TGTGCCAGCAGCGTAGGAGGAGATACGCAGTATTTT. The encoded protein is CASSVGGDTQYF.

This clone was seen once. CDR3: CASSGVTDRAFF. In DNA form, the CDR3 reads TGCGCCAGCAGCGGGGTCACGGACAGGGCTTTCTTT. This sequence joins TRBV5-1 and TRBJ1-1, with 7 bases matching TRBD1. Per germline, CDR1 SGHRS and CDR2 YFSETQ. V gave up 4 bases and J gave up 11 bases; unmatched junction bases: 8. The CDR3 contains 12 residues.

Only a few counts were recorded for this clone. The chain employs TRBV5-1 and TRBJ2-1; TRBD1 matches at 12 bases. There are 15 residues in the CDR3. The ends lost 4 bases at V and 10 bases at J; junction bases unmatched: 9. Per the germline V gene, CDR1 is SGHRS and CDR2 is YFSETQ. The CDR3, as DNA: TGCGCCAGCAGCAACCGGGACAGGGGGCGCGGGGAGCAGTTCTTC. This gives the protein CASSNRDRGRGEQFF.

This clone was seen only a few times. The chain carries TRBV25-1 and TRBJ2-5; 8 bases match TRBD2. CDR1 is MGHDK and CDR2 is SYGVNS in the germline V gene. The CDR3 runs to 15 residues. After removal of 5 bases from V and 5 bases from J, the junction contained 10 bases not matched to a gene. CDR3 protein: CASSPPVGLAETQYF. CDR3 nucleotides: TGTGCCAGCAGTCCGCCGGTTGGACTAGCTGAGACCCAGTACTTC.

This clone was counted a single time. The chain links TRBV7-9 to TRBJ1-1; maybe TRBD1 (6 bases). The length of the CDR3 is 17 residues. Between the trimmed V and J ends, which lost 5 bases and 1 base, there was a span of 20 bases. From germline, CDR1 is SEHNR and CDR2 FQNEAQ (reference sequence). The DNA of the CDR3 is TGTGCCAGCAGCCACAGGGATGGGGAAGCGAGGAACACTGAAGCTTTCTTT. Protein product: CASSHRDGEARNTEAFF.